Each of the 8 T cell receptor beta chains below was sequenced from the same sample in a study of cytomegalovirus exposure and HLA in healthy donors (dated 2017 in TCRdb). Library generation was performed with the immunoSEQ multiplex PCR assay. A mixture of 60 forward primers for TCR Vbeta segments and 13 reverse primers for TCR Jbeta segments was used in the multiplex PCR. In its TCRdb copy, this immuneACCESS table keeps in-frame sequences only and misses some clones. Where compared with another copy, unresolved V genes explain less than half of these, and the others have no known cause. The sample table holds about 200,000 clones, of which about 80% were seen once. The ten largest make up 1.4% of the sample. What was sequenced was PBMCs. These receptors were collected from a girl between 5 and 17 years old in good health and CMV-seronegative.

The sample holds one count of this clone. The chain couples TRBV7-9 to TRBJ1-5; TRBD1 matches at 9 bases. Losses at the gene ends were 5 bases for V and 6 bases for J; bases not matched to a gene: 8. The germline V gene has CDR1 SEHNR and CDR2 FQNEAQ (reference sequence). This CDR3 region has 15 residues. The CDR3: CASSPSGQGGQPQHF. For the CDR3, the DNA is TGTGCCAGCAGCCCCTCGGGACAGGGTGGTCAGCCCCAGCATTTT.

The chain couples TRBV28 to TRBJ2-7, with 8 bases matching TRBD1. CDR3 length equals 15 residues. The V segment lost 4 bases and the J segment 7 bases; nucleotides outside the gene matches: 12. In germline, CDR1 is MDHEN, CDR2 SYDVKM. The chain's CDR3 is CASSYVRTGSGEQYF. CDR3 sequence (DNA): TGTGCCAGCAGTTACGTTCGGACAGGGTCAGGTGAGCAGTACTTC.

In its sample, this clone was seen a few times. V and J are TRBV6-1 and TRBJ1-4; D gene ambiguous. The length of the CDR3 is 13 residues. Germline CDR1 reads MNHNS; CDR2 reads SASEGT. V was cut by 3 bases and J by 11 bases, with 13 bases left in between. CDR3 bases: TGTGCCAGCAGTGATGCGACGGGTGGTAAACTGTTTTTT. This codes for CASSDATGGKLFF.

The chain uses TRBV7-8 and TRBJ2-7, with 10 positions matching TRBD1. CDR3 length: 15 amino acids. Germline CDR1 is SGHVS and CDR2 is FQNEAQ. With 4 bases clipped from V and 3 bases from J, the junction kept 6 bases outside the gene matches. The CDR3 region is CASSSRDRGLYEQYF. CDR3 DNA sequence: TGTGCCAGCAGCTCCCGGGACAGGGGCCTCTACGAGCAGTACTTC.

This clone has a handful of counts. The chain employs TRBV15 and TRBJ1-1, with a weak D call TRBD1 (5 bases). Germline V gives CDR1 LNHNV, CDR2 YYDKDF (reference sequence). V was shortened by 0 bases and J by 5 bases, with 10 bases between the two germline ends. The length of the CDR3 is 14 residues. CDR3 bases: TGTGCCACCAGCAGAGATGTCGGGGGGACTGAAGCTTTCTTT. Amino acid sequence: CATSRDVGGTEAFF.

The rearrangement links TRBV10-3 to TRBJ1-4; 9 bases match TRBD1. Trimming at V came to 10 bases and at J to 0 bases, leaving 6 bases not matched to a gene. The CDR3 is made up of 15 amino acids. CDR1 and CDR2 from the germline V gene are ENHRY and SYGVKD. The CDR3 here is CATGQGLTTNEKLFF. The CDR3 bases are TGTGCCACCGGACAGGGGCTGACAACTAATGAAAAACTGTTTTTT.

This sequence joins TRBV19 and TRBJ1-5; the D gene is possibly TRBD1 (5 bases). Trimming took 5 bases from V and 6 from J, leaving 20 bases between them. There are 16 residues in the CDR3. CDR1 LNHDA and CDR2 SQIVND come from the germline V gene (reference sequence). The CDR3 region has the DNA TGTGCCAGTAGTGAACCGGGACGTAGAGCGGGTCAGCCCCAGCATTTT. This sequence encodes CASSEPGRRAGQPQHF. Complete variable domain (other parts from reference TRBV19 and TRBJ1-5): DGGITQSPKYLFRKEGQNVTLSCEQNLNHDAMYWYRQDPGQGLRLIYYSQIVNDFQKGDIAEGYSVSREKKESFPLTVTSAQKNPTAFYLCASSEPGRRAGQPQHFGDGTRLSIL.

The chain links TRBV4-2 to TRBJ2-7, with D possibly matching TRBD1 (6 bases). This CDR3 contains 13 residues. Trimming stripped 0 bases from V and 8 bases from J, with 11 bases between. Germline CDR1 is LGHNA and CDR2 is YNFKEQ. This chain's CDR3 is CASSQDLDSKQYF. The CDR3 nucleotides are TGTGCCAGCAGCCAAGATTTGGACAGCAAGCAGTACTTC.